These T cell receptor beta chains were read from a single sample in a study of blood T cells in healthy people across ages. TCRdb re-analysed the 5' RACE reads in MiXCR, keeping a single row per CDR3 protein. The sample contains around 520,000 distinct CDR3 sequences, around 27% of which appear only once. These data were likewise used in another study, on T cells of mothers and their children.

The sample taken for sequencing was blood. The receptors shown here come from a boy under 10 years old in good health. The CDR3 runs from the conserved cysteine through the conserved F or W. A D gene is named only where the DNA matches it firmly. Rows may omit the clone size; those that give it use once, few, many or a size class.

CASSRRTSGGWETQYF	TGCGCCAGCAGCCGACGGACTAGCGGGGGGTGGGAGACCCAGTACTTC	TRBD2	.	TRBV5-1	TRBJ2-5
CASSYTGFNEKLFF	TGTGCCAGCAGTTACACAGGGTTTAATGAAAAACTGTTTTTT	.	.	TRBV6-5	TRBJ1-4
CASSVAPGLGYEQYF	TGTGCCAGCAGCGTAGCTCCGGGTTTAGGGTACGAGCAGTACTTC	.	.	TRBV9	TRBJ2-7
CSVGPGRPPWYF	TGCAGCGTTGGCCCGGGTCGTCCTCCCTGGTACTTC	.	few	TRBV29-1	TRBJ2-5
CASSFSGPRAFF	TGTGCCAGCAGCTTTAGTGGGCCCCGGGCTTTCTTT	.	.	TRBV7-2	TRBJ1-1
CAISSLNTGELFF	TGTGCCATCAGTAGCTTGAACACCGGGGAGCTGTTTTTT	.	few	TRBV10-3	TRBJ2-2
CASSDRGTSYNEQFF	TGCGCCAGCAGCGACAGGGGGACCTCCTACAATGAGCAGTTCTTC	TRBD1	.	TRBV10-2	TRBJ2-1
CASSQVLGGQHYEQYF	TGCGCCAGCAGCCAAGTCCTGGGGGGACAGCACTACGAGCAGTACTTC	.	.	TRBV4-1	TRBJ2-7
CASSIMYEQYF	TGTGCCAGTAGTATCATGTACGAGCAGTACTTC	.	few	TRBV19	TRBJ2-7
CASAADPWGAFF	TGTGCCAGTGCGGCAGACCCCTGGGGCGCTTTCTTT	.	.	TRBV7-9	TRBJ1-1
CASSPRDLSTDTQYF	TGCGCCAGCAGCCCGCGGGACCTTAGCACAGATACGCAGTATTTT	.	once	TRBV4-3	TRBJ2-3
CSVSRDSQETQYF	TGCAGCGTGTCCCGGGACAGTCAAGAGACCCAGTACTTC	TRBD1	few	TRBV29-1	TRBJ2-5
CASSAGTAEQYF	TGTGCCAGCTCAGCGGGGACAGCCGAGCAGTACTTC	.	many	TRBV18	TRBJ2-7
CASSYSKRGYGYTF	TGTGCCAGCAGTTACTCGAAGAGGGGCTATGGCTACACCTTC	.	.	TRBV6-5	TRBJ1-2
CASSLSGERDEQFF	TGTGCCAGCAGTTTAAGCGGGGAACGGGATGAGCAGTTCTTC	TRBD2	.	TRBV12-3/TRBV12-4	TRBJ2-1
CASSSWTSVGGELFF	TGTGCCAGCAGCTCCTGGACTAGCGTGGGCGGGGAGCTGTTTTTT	TRBD2	.	TRBV7-8	TRBJ2-2
CASMTSGANVLTF	TGTGCCAGTATGACCTCTGGGGCCAACGTCCTGACTTTC	.	few	TRBV27	TRBJ2-6
CASSQADTASGGYTF	TGTGCCAGTAGCCAGGCTGATACGGCATCTGGGGGCTACACCTTC	.	.	TRBV19	TRBJ1-2
CASSASQWLSSGNTIYF	TGTGCCAGCAGTGCCTCTCAGTGGCTGAGCTCTGGAAACACCATATATTTT	.	few	TRBV12-3/TRBV12-4	TRBJ1-3
CSVVEPMRQFF	TGCAGCGTTGTGGAGCCGATGAGGCAGTTCTTC	.	.	TRBV29-1	TRBJ2-1
CASSYNSGLHDEQFF	TGTGCCAGCTCATATAATAGCGGGCTTCACGATGAGCAGTTCTTC	TRBD2	few	TRBV18	TRBJ2-1
CSVGPGDGYTF	TGCAGCGTCGGTCCGGGGGACGGCTACACCTTC	.	few	TRBV29-1	TRBJ1-2
CSVAQNTEAFF	TGCAGCGTTGCACAGAACACTGAAGCTTTCTTT	.	.	TRBV29-1	TRBJ1-1
CASSPQGSTYEQYF	TGTGCCAGCAGCCCCCAGGGATCAACCTACGAGCAGTACTTC	.	few	TRBV12-3/TRBV12-4	TRBJ2-7
CASRETRRFLYNEQFF	TGTGCCAGCAGGGAAACCAGGAGATTCCTATACAATGAGCAGTTCTTC	.	few	TRBV6-2/TRBV6-3	TRBJ2-1
CASSPGGARTQYF	TGTGCCAGCTCCCCGGGGGGAGCCAGGACCCAGTACTTC	TRBD2	many	TRBV18	TRBJ2-5
CASSQGASNQPQHF	TGTGCCAGCAGCCAGGGGGCTAGCAATCAGCCCCAGCATTTT	TRBD1	.	TRBV5-5	TRBJ1-5
CSAIPWDTLSSPLHF	TGCAGTGCTATCCCGTGGGACACTCTATCCTCACCCCTCCACTTT	.	few	TRBV20-1	TRBJ1-6
CASSQGGLAGVPPDTQYF	TGTGCCAGCAGCCAGGGGGGACTAGCGGGGGTTCCCCCAGATACGCAGTATTTT	TRBD2	few	TRBV4-2	TRBJ2-3